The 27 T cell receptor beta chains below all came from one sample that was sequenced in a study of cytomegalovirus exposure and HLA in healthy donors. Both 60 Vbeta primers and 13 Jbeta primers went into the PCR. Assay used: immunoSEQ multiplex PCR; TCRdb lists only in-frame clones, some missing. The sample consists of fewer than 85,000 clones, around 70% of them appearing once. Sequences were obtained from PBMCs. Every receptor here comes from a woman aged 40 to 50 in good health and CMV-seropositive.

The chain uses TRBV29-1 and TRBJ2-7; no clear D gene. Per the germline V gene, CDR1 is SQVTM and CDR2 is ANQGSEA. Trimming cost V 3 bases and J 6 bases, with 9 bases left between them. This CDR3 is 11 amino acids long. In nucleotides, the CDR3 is TGCAGCGTTGAGTCCCCGGGCGAGCAGTACTTC. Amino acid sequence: CSVESPGEQYF.

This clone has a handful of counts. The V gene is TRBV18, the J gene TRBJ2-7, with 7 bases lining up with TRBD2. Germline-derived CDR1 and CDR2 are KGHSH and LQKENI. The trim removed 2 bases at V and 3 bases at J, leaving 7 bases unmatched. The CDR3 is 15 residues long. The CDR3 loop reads CASSPTNGRFYEQYF. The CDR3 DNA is TGTGCCAGCTCACCAACTAACGGGAGGTTCTACGAGCAGTACTTC.

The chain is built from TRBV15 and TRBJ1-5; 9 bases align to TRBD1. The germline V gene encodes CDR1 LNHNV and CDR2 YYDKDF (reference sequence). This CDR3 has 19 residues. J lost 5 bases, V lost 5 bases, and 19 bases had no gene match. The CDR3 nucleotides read TGTGCCACCAGCCAGCCCCTGGGGACAGGGCGGTTTGGGGATCAGCCCCAGCATTTT. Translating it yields CATSQPLGTGRFGDQPQHF.

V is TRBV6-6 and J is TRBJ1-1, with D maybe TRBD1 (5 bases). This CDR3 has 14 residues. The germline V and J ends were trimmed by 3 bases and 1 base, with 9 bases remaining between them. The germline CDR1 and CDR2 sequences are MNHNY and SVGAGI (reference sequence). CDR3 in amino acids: CASSYRGGNTEAFF. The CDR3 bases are TGTGCCAGCAGTTATCGGGGGGGGAACACTGAAGCTTTCTTT.

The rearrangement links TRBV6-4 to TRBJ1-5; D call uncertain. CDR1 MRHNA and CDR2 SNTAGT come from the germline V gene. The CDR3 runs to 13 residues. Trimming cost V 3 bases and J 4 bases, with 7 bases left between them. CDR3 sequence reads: CASSEAPNQPQHF. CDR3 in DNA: TGTGCCAGCAGTGAGGCACCTAATCAGCCCCAGCATTTT.

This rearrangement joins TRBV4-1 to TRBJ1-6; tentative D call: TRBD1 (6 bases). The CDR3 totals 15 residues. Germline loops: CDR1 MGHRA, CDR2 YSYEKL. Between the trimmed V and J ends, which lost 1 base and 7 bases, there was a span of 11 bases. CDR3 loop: CASSQGPGENSPLHF. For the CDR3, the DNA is TGCGCCAGCAGCCAAGGTCCAGGGGAGAATTCACCCCTCCACTTT.

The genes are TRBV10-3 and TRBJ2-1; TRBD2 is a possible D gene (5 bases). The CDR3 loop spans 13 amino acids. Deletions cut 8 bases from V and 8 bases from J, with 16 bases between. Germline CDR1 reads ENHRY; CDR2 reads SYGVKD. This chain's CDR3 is CAIRPEVQDEQFF. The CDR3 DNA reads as TGTGCCATCCGCCCGGAGGTACAAGATGAGCAGTTCTTC.

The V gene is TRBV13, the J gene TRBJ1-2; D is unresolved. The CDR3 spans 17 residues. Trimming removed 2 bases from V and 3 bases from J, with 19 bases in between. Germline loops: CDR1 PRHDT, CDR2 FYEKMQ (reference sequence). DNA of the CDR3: TGTGCCAGCAGCTTACTTATGGCAGGTGGTGACGACTATGGCTACACCTTC. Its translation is CASSLLMAGGDDYGYTF.

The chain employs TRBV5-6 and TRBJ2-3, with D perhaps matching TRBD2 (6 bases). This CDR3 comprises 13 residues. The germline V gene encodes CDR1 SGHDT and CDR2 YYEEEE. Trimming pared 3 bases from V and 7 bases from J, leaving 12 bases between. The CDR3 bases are TGTGCCAGCAGCTCGGGACGGGAGAATACGCAGTATTTT. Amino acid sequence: CASSSGRENTQYF. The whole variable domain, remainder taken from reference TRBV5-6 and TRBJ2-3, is DAGVTQSPTHLIKTRGQQVTLRCSPKSGHDTVSWYQQALGQGPQFIFQYYEEEERQRGNFPDRFSGHQFPNYSSELNVNALLLGDSALYLCASSSGRENTQYFGPGTRLTVL.

For the CDR3, the DNA is TGTGCCAGCAGTTACAGTGGGAGCGCAGATACGCAGTATTTT. This encodes CASSYSGSADTQYF. The chain employs TRBV6-5 and TRBJ2-3; TRBD2 might be the D (5 bases). This CDR3 spans 14 amino acids. V was pared by 2 bases and J by 4 bases, with 10 bases between. CDR1 and CDR2 from the germline V gene are MNHEY and SVGAGI.

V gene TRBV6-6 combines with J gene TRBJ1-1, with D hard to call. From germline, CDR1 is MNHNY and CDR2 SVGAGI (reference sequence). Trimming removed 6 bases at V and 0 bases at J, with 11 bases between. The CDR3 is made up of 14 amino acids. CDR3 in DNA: TGTGCCAGCAGCCCCAGATACATGAACACTGAAGCTTTCTTT. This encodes CASSPRYMNTEAFF.

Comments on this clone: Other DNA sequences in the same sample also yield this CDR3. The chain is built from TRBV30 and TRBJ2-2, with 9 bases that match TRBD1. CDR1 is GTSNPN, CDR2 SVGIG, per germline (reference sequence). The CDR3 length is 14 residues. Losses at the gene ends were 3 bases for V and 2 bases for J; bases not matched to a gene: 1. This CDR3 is CAWRQGANTGELFF. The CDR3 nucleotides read TGTGCCTGGAGACAGGGGGCTAACACCGGGGAGCTGTTTTTT.

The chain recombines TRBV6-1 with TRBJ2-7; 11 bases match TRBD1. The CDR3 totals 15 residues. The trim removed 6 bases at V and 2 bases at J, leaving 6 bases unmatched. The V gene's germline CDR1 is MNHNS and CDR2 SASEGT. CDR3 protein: CASRTRDRGTYEQYF. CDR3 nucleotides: TGTGCCAGCAGGACCCGGGACAGGGGGACCTACGAGCAGTACTTC.

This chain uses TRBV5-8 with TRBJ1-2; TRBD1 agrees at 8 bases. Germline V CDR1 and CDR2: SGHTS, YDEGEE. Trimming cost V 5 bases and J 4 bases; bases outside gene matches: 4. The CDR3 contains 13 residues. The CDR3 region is CASSTDRGYGYTF. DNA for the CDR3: TGTGCCAGCAGTACCGACAGGGGCTATGGCTACACCTTC.

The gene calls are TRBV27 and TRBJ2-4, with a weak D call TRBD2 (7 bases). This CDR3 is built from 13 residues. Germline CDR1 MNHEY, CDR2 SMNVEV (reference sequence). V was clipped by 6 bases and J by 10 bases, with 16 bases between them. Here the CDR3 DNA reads TGTGCCAGCAGCCCGAGGGGGGAGGGAATTCAGTACTTC. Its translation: CASSPRGEGIQYF.

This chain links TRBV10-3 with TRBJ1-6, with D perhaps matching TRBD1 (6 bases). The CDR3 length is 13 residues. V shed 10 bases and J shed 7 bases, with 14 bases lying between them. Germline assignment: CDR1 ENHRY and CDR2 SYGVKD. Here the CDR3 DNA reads TGTGCCAACTCGGCGGGGGGCAATTCACCCCTCCACTTT. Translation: CANSAGGNSPLHF.

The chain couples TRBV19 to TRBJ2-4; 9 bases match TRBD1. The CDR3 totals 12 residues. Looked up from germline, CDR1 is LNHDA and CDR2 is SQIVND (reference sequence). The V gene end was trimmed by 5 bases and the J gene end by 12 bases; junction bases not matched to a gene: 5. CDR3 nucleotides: TGTGCCAGTAGTTTACAGACAGGGGGTCAGTACTTC. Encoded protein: CASSLQTGGQYF.

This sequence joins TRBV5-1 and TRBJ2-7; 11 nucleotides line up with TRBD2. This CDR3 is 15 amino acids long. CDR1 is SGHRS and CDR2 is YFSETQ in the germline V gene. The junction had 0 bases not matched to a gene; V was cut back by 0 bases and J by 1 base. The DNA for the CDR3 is TGCGCCAGCAGCTTGGGACTAGCGGGGTCCTACGAGCAGTACTTC. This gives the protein CASSLGLAGSYEQYF.

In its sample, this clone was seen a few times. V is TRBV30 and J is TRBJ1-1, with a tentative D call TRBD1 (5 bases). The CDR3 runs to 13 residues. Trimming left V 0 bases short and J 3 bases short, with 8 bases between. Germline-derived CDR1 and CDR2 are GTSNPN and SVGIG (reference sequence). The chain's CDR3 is CAWSVRGYTEAFF. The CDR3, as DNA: TGTGCCTGGAGTGTACGGGGGTACACTGAAGCTTTCTTT.

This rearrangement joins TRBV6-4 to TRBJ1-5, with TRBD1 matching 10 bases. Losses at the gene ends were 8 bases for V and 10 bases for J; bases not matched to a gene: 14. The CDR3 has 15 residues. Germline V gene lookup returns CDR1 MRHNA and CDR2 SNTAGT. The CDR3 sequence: CASGKDRGLEKPQHF. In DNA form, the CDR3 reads TGTGCCAGCGGAAAGGACAGGGGGTTGGAAAAACCCCAGCATTTT.

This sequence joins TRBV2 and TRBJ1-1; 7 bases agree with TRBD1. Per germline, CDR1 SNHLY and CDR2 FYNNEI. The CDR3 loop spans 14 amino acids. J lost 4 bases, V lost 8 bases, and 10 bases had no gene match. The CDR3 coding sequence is TGTGCCAGCCTTAGAGAACAGGGGACCACTGAAGCTTTCTTT. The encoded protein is CASLREQGTTEAFF.

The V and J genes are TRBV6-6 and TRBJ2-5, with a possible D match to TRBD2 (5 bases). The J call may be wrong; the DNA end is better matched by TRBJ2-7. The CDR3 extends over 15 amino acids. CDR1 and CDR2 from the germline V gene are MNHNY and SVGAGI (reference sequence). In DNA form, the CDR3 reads TGTGCCAGTGGAGGTAACAGTCGTGACTCCTACGAGCAGTACTTC. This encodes CASGGNSRDSYEQYF.

This chain's CDR3 is CASSLVSGSYQPQHF. The CDR3 region has the DNA TGCGCCAGCAGCTTGGTTTCAGGGTCCTATCAGCCCCAGCATTTT. The chain is built from TRBV5-1 and TRBJ1-5, with D perhaps matching TRBD1 (5 bases). This CDR3 contains 15 residues. Germline V gene sequence: CDR1 SGHRS, CDR2 YFSETQ. Trimming stripped 0 bases from V and 5 bases from J, with 12 bases between.

The CDR3 spells CASSGDGLAHQETQYF. The CDR3, as DNA: TGTGCCAGCAGCGGGGATGGACTAGCGCACCAAGAGACCCAGTACTTC. V usage is TRBV11-2 and J usage is TRBJ2-5, with TRBD2 matching over 9 bases. Germline V CDR1 and CDR2: SGHAT, FQNNGV. J gave up 0 bases and V 5 bases, and 7 bases lay outside the gene matches. The length of the CDR3 is 16 residues. The full variable domain, with the rest looked up from reference TRBV11-2 and TRBJ2-5, is EAGVAQSPRYKIIEKRQSVAFWCNPISGHATLYWYQQILGQGPKLLIQFQNNGVVDDSQLPKDRFSAERLKGVDSTLKIQPAKLEDSAVYLCASSGDGLAHQETQYFGPGTRLLVL.

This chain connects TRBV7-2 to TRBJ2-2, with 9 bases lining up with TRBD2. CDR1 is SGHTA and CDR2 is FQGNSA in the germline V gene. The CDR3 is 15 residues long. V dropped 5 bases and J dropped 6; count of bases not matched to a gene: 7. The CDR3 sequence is CASSPSAGGSGELFF. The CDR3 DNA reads TGTGCCAGCAGCCCCTCAGCGGGGGGATCCGGGGAGCTGTTTTTT.

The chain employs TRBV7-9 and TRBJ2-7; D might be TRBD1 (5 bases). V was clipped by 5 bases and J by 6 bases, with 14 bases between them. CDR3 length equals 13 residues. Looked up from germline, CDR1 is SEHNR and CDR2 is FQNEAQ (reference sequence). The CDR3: CASSPAGPSEQYF. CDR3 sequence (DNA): TGTGCCAGCAGCCCAGCAGGGCCCTCCGAGCAGTACTTC. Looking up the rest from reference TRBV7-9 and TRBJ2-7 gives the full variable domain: DTGVSQNPRHKITKRGQNVTFRCDPISEHNRLYWYRQTLGQGPEFLTYFQNEAQLEKSRLLSDRFSAERPKGSFSTLEIQRTEQGDSAMYLCASSPAGPSEQYFGPGTRLTVT.

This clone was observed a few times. CDR3 DNA sequence: TGCGCCAGCAGCTTGGGACTAGCCGACACAGATACGCAGTATTTT. Protein sequence: CASSLGLADTDTQYF. V and J are TRBV5-1 and TRBJ2-3; 7 bases match TRBD2. Germline CDR1 is SGHRS and CDR2 is YFSETQ. V lost 0 bases, J lost 2 bases, and 3 bases stayed unmatched. The CDR3 has 15 amino acids.